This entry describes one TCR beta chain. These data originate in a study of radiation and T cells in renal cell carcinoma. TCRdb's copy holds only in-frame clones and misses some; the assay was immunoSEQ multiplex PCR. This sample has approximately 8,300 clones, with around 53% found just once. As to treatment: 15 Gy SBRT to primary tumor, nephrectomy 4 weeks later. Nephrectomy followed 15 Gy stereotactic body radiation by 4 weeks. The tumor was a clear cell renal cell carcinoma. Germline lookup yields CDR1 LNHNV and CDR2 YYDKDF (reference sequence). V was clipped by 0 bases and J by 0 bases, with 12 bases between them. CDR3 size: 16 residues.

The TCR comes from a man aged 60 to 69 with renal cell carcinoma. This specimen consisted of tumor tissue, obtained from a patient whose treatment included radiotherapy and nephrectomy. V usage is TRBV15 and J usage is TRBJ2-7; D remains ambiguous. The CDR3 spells CATSRDLADVSYEQYF. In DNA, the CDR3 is TGTGCCACCAGCAGAGATTTGGCAGACGTCTCCTACGAGCAGTACTTC.